The 28 T cell receptor beta chains given below trace back to one sample, sequenced in a study of early T cells in non-severe SARS-CoV-2 infection (dated by TCRdb to the early 2020s). The library was obtained by 5' RACE. This sample was sequenced with a NextSeq 500. In-frame beta chains were kept once TCRdb had trimmed the public reads at Q25 with fastp and called clones with MiXCR. Rows with one shared CDR3 protein collapse into an entry with the most common genes and DNA. The sample yields around 55,000 distinct CDR3 sequences; approximately 15% were counted once. Over 8% of the sample lies in the top ten. Material: whole blood, obtained at baseline. The receptors were gathered from an adult who was a healthcare worker with PCR-confirmed SARS-CoV-2 infection or an uninfected control (not recorded which).

This sequence joins TRBV4-1 and TRBJ2-7; TRBD1 aligns across 7 bases. Per germline, CDR1 MGHRA and CDR2 YSYEKL. CDR3 size: 15 residues. Trimming removed 2 bases from V and 0 bases from J; junction bases left unmatched: 4. The CDR3 region is CASSQNGQDSYEQYF. For the CDR3, the DNA is TGCGCCAGCAGCCAAAACGGACAGGACTCCTACGAGCAGTACTTC.

This clonotype was seen more than once but under ten times. The chain uses TRBV5-6 and TRBJ2-1; D unclear. CDR3 length: 16 amino acids. Deletions cut 2 bases from V and 6 bases from J, with 18 bases between. From germline, CDR1 is SGHDT and CDR2 YYEEEE. The CDR3 DNA sequence: TGTGCCAGCAGCTTCCGCGTCGGGCATCTAGGCAATGAGCAGTTCTTC. Encoded protein: CASSFRVGHLGNEQFF.

The genes are TRBV28 and TRBJ2-3; TRBD2 agrees at 8 bases. This CDR3 has 15 residues. Unmatched junction bases numbered 5, after V lost 4 bases and J lost 2 bases. Germline V gene sequence: CDR1 MDHEN, CDR2 SYDVKM. Here the CDR3 DNA reads TGTGCCAGCAGTTCACCTAGCGGGTACACAGATACGCAGTATTTT. Its translation is CASSSPSGYTDTQYF.

The chain employs TRBV9 and TRBJ1-1; the D is unclear. Germline V CDR1 and CDR2: SGDLS, YYNGEE. CDR3 length equals 13 residues. V was shortened by 4 bases and J by 6 bases, with 13 bases between the two germline ends. CDR3: CASSLDIGAEAFF. The CDR3 DNA reads TGTGCCAGCAGCCTCGACATCGGGGCTGAAGCTTTCTTT. Full variable domain (outside the CDR3, taken from reference TRBV9 and TRBJ1-1): DSGVTQTPKHLITATGQRVTLRCSPRSGDLSVYWYQQSLDQGLQFLIQYYNGEERAKGNILERFSAQQFPDLHSELNLSSLELGDSALYFCASSLDIGAEAFFGQGTRLTVV.

This clonotype was seen a handful of times. The V call is TRBV3-1, the J call TRBJ2-4; weak D call: TRBD2 (6 bases). The CDR3 is made up of 13 amino acids. Germline V gene lookup returns CDR1 LGHDT and CDR2 YNNKEL (reference sequence). Between the trimmed V and J ends, which lost 7 bases and 5 bases, there was a span of 12 bases. The chain's CDR3 is CASTPAGQNIQYF. The CDR3 DNA reads TGTGCCAGCACCCCGGCGGGACAAAACATTCAGTACTTC.

This clonotype appeared a few times. The rearrangement links TRBV9 to TRBJ1-2, with 8 bases lining up with TRBD1. The CDR3 sequence is 15 residues long. Germline values: CDR1 SGDLS, CDR2 YYNGEE. J gave up 8 bases and V 0 bases, and 9 bases lay outside the gene matches. The CDR3 region has the DNA TGTGCCAGCAGCGTAGAGGTTGGCAGGGGGCTCGGCTACACCTTC. Amino acids: CASSVEVGRGLGYTF. The full variable domain, rest sourced from reference TRBV9 and TRBJ1-2, is DSGVTQTPKHLITATGQRVTLRCSPRSGDLSVYWYQQSLDQGLQFLIQYYNGEERAKGNILERFSAQQFPDLHSELNLSSLELGDSALYFCASSVEVGRGLGYTFGSGTRLTVV.

The table lists this clonotype with many counts. CDR3 loop: CASRTSGGASSYNEQFF. In DNA form, the CDR3 reads TGCGCCAGCAGGACTAGCGGGGGGGCCTCATCCTACAATGAGCAGTTCTTC. This chain connects TRBV10-2 to TRBJ2-1, with 14 positions matching TRBD2. CDR1 WSHSY and CDR2 SAAADI come from the germline V gene. The V gene end was trimmed by 6 bases and the J gene end by 1 base; junction bases not matched to a gene: 5. The CDR3 runs 17 residues.

Only a few counts were recorded for this clonotype. The V call is TRBV27, the J call TRBJ1-2, with TRBD1 identical over 10 bases. Unmatched junction bases numbered 15, after V lost 5 bases and J lost 6 bases. Per the germline V gene, CDR1 is MNHEY and CDR2 is SMNVEV (reference sequence). CDR3 length: 17 amino acids. The chain's CDR3 is CASSIGQGGTARHGYTF. The DNA of the CDR3 is TGTGCCAGCAGTATCGGACAGGGGGGCACCGCCAGACATGGCTACACCTTC.

This clonotype was detected only a few times. This rearrangement joins TRBV9 to TRBJ2-2; TRBD1 matches at 9 bases. The V gene's germline CDR1 is SGDLS and CDR2 YYNGEE. The CDR3 sequence is 15 residues long. The V gene end was trimmed by 3 bases and the J gene end by 4 bases; junction bases not matched to a gene: 4. DNA for the CDR3: TGTGCCAGCAGCGCGGGACAGGGAGTCACCGGGGAGCTGTTTTTT. Encoded protein: CASSAGQGVTGELFF.

This clonotype was found a few times. V is TRBV5-1 and J is TRBJ2-4; tentatively, D is TRBD1 or TRBD2 (6 bases each). This CDR3 comprises 13 residues. Germline V CDR1 and CDR2: SGHRS, YFSETQ. The ends were cut back, 0 bases at V and 8 bases at J, with 9 bases in the middle. In DNA form, the CDR3 reads TGCGCCAGCAGCTTGGAAAGGGGGGACATTCAGTACTTC. It translates to CASSLERGDIQYF. The complete variable domain, with remaining parts taken from reference TRBV5-1 and TRBJ2-4, reads KAGVTQTPRYLIKTRGQQVTLSCSPISGHRSVSWYQQTPGQGLQFLFEYFSETQRNKGNFPGRFSGRQFSNSRSEMNVSTLELGDSALYLCASSLERGDIQYFGAGTRLSVL.

This sequence joins TRBV29-1 and TRBJ1-1; TRBD1 matches at 7 bases. CDR1 is SQVTM and CDR2 is ANQGSEA in the germline V gene. The CDR3 has 15 residues. V trimming: 7 bases; J trimming: 4 bases; junction bases outside the gene matches: 15. The CDR3 sequence: CSASYYTGVTTEAFF. CDR3 DNA sequence: TGCAGCGCTAGCTATTATACAGGGGTTACCACTGAAGCTTTCTTT.

In this sample, this clonotype turned up a few times. The chain joins TRBV27 to TRBJ1-1; D call uncertain. Trimming removed 7 bases from V and 4 bases from J, with 10 bases in between. Germline V gives CDR1 MNHEY, CDR2 SMNVEV (reference sequence). CDR3 length: 12 residues. The CDR3 DNA sequence: TGTGCCAGCAAGGGATTAGGCACTGAAGCTTTCTTT. It yields the protein CASKGLGTEAFF.

The rearrangement uses TRBV6-2 or TRBV6-3 and TRBJ2-7; 9 bases are shared with TRBD2. With V trimmed by 8 bases and J by 4 bases, 9 bases remained unmatched. This CDR3 is 14 amino acids long. Per the germline V gene, CDR1 is MNHEY and CDR2 is SVGEGT. The CDR3 coding sequence is TGTGCCAGCCGCGCCGGGACTAGCTTTTACGAGCAGTACTTC. Amino acids: CASRAGTSFYEQYF.

This clonotype was detected a few times. This chain connects TRBV6-6 to TRBJ2-7; perhaps D is TRBD1 or TRBD2 (5 bases each). This CDR3 comprises 13 residues. Germline V gives CDR1 MNHNY, CDR2 SVGAGI (reference sequence). With 10 bases removed from V and 0 bases from J, the gap between germline ends came to 13 bases. The chain's CDR3 is CATLPGGSYEQYF. CDR3 coding DNA: TGTGCCACCCTCCCTGGGGGCTCCTACGAGCAGTACTTC.

The chain joins TRBV21-1 to TRBJ2-2; the D segment call TRBD1 is taken from the table without a DNA check. TRBV21-1 is reported as a pseudogene. This CDR3 has 18 residues. The CDR3 DNA reads TGTGCCAGCAGGCAAAGGGAAGATCGGTCAGCGCCCACCGGGGAGCTGTTTTTT. It is translated as CASRQREDRSAPTGELFF.

The genes are TRBV9 and TRBJ1-1; D is possibly TRBD1 (6 bases). The CDR3 spans 12 residues. V gave up 4 bases and J gave up 6 bases, with 10 bases separating them. Germline V CDR1 and CDR2: SGDLS, YYNGEE. The CDR3 sequence: CASSRGQSEAFF. CDR3 coding DNA: TGTGCCAGCAGCCGAGGACAGTCTGAAGCTTTCTTT.

The chain carries TRBV20-1 and TRBJ2-3; TRBD1 matches at 10 bases. Germline trimming cut 2 bases from V and 3 bases from J; bases unmatched to any gene: 5. CDR3 length equals 15 residues. Germline lookup yields CDR1 DFQATT and CDR2 SNEGSKA (reference sequence). CDR3 protein: CSARRGQGRTDTQYF. CDR3 DNA sequence: TGCAGTGCTAGACGGGGACAGGGGAGGACAGATACGCAGTATTTT.

The V call is TRBV9, the J call TRBJ2-2; D is perhaps TRBD2 (6 bases). V lost 3 bases, J lost 3 bases, and 15 bases lay in between. CDR3 length: 16 residues. Germline V CDR1 and CDR2: SGDLS, YYNGEE. This CDR3 is CASSGLPGADTGELFF. The CDR3 nucleotides read TGTGCCAGCAGCGGCTTACCGGGAGCGGACACCGGGGAGCTGTTTTTT.

As DNA, the CDR3 is TGTGCCAGCCCCAGGGTGTCCGGGACAGTCCCCACAGATACGCAGTATTTT. It yields the protein CASPRVSGTVPTDTQYF. The V call is TRBV28, the J call TRBJ2-3; 7 bases fit TRBD1. This CDR3 is built from 17 residues. J was trimmed by 2 bases and V by 8 bases; bases with no gene match: 16. CDR1 is MDHEN and CDR2 is SYDVKM in the germline V gene.

This clonotype was recorded a few times. The V gene is TRBV28, the J gene TRBJ1-1; weak D call: TRBD1 (6 bases). V shed 6 bases and J shed 5 bases, with 10 bases lying between them. In germline, CDR1 is MDHEN, CDR2 SYDVKM. CDR3 length equals 12 residues. Here the CDR3 reads CASSLQGTEAFF. The CDR3 region has the DNA TGTGCCAGCAGCCTACAGGGAACTGAAGCTTTCTTT. Together with reference TRBV28 and TRBJ1-1, the CDR3 gives the full variable domain: DVKVTQSSRYLVKRTGEKVFLECVQDMDHENMFWYRQDPGLGLRLIYFSYDVKMKEKGDIPEGYSVSREKKERFSLILESASTNQTSMYLCASSLQGTEAFFGQGTRLTVV.

This clonotype was found many times. The chain has TRBV6-5 and TRBJ2-3; TRBD1 might be the D (6 bases). V lost 4 bases and J 0 bases, leaving 11 bases between the germline ends. CDR3 size: 15 residues. Germline CDR1 and CDR2: MNHEY and SVGAGI. CDR3 loop: CASSLSQGSTDTQYF. DNA for the CDR3: TGTGCCAGCAGTTTGTCCCAGGGGAGCACAGATACGCAGTATTTT.

CDR3 in amino acids: CASSPPGQGRGYGYTF. The CDR3 nucleotides are TGTGCCAGCAGTCCCCCGGGACAGGGTAGAGGCTATGGCTACACCTTC. The genes are TRBV12-3 or TRBV12-4 and TRBJ1-2; 9 bases are a match to TRBD1. The CDR3 spans 16 residues. J gave up 4 bases and V 5 bases, and 11 bases lay outside the gene matches.

This clonotype appeared many times. The chain recombines TRBV12-3 or TRBV12-4 with TRBJ2-1, with a possible D match to TRBD2 (5 bases). Trimming pared 3 bases from V and 8 bases from J, leaving 11 bases between. The CDR3 contains 13 residues. CDR3 DNA sequence: TGTGCCAGCAGTTTCGGAAGCGGCTATGAGCAGTTCTTC. Residues: CASSFGSGYEQFF.

This chain uses TRBV6-5 with TRBJ2-7; D unclear. CDR1 is MNHEY and CDR2 is SVGAGI in the germline V gene. V lost 4 bases, J lost 7 bases, and 14 bases lay in between. CDR3 length equals 13 residues. CDR3 residues: CASSFNRQWEQYF. CDR3 sequence (DNA): TGTGCCAGCAGTTTCAACCGCCAGTGGGAGCAGTACTTC.

This clonotype was seen many times. The chain employs TRBV19 and TRBJ1-2; D remains ambiguous. The V end was cut by 7 bases, the J end by 4 bases, with 16 bases between. The CDR3 totals 14 residues. Per the germline V gene, CDR1 is LNHDA and CDR2 is SQIVND (reference sequence). Written as DNA, the CDR3 is TGTGCCAGTACCCAAATGACAAGTACCTATGGCTACACCTTC. This sequence encodes CASTQMTSTYGYTF.

This chain uses TRBV19 with TRBJ2-7, with D unresolved. There are 14 residues in the CDR3. V was shortened by 0 bases and J by 3 bases, with 9 bases between the two germline ends. Germline CDR1 reads LNHDA; CDR2 reads SQIVND (reference sequence). CDR3 loop: CASSIEAQIYEQYF. CDR3 coding DNA: TGTGCCAGTAGTATAGAGGCACAGATCTACGAGCAGTACTTC.

This clonotype occurred a few times. The V and J genes are TRBV29-1 and TRBJ1-2; D unresolved. Looked up from germline, CDR1 is SQVTM and CDR2 is ANQGSEA. V gave up 7 bases and J gave up 3 bases, with 18 bases separating them. The CDR3 is 14 residues long. CDR3 amino acids: CSARVGDLHYGYTF. The DNA for the CDR3 is TGCAGCGCTAGGGTGGGCGATTTACACTATGGCTACACCTTC.

The chain uses TRBV18 and TRBJ1-1, with 10 bases lining up with TRBD1. The V gene's germline CDR1 is KGHSH and CDR2 LQKENI. V shed 3 bases and J 4 bases; nucleotides not matched to a gene: 8. CDR3 length: 16 amino acids. CDR3 region: CASSPNRQGASTEAFF. The CDR3 region has the DNA TGTGCCAGCTCACCTAACCGACAGGGGGCGAGCACTGAAGCTTTCTTT.